Below are 10 T cell receptor beta chains sequenced from a single sample in a study of OX40 agonist ivuxolimab in advanced cancers. Profiling relied on immunoSEQ multiplex PCR, and the TCRdb table lists in-frame clones only, not all of them. The sample comprises about 28,000 clones, over 75% of which are singletons, and around 28% rests with the top ten. This material consisted of CD4+ or CD8+ T cells sorted from blood, taken in a trial of the OX40 agonist ivuxolimab. These receptors all stem from an adult with an advanced solid tumor such as melanoma, head and neck, liver or kidney cancer.

V and J are TRBV11-3 and TRBJ2-5; 8 nucleotides line up with TRBD2. V lost 8 bases to trimming and J lost 1 base; unmatched junction nucleotides: 12. The CDR3 totals 16 residues. Germline V gene sequence: CDR1 SGHNT, CDR2 YENEEA. The CDR3 sequence is CASRSKTGGLQETQYF. The CDR3 DNA sequence: TGTGCCAGCCGGAGCAAAACGGGAGGGCTCCAAGAGACCCAGTACTTC.

This rearrangement joins TRBV5-1 to TRBJ2-3; D is tentatively TRBD1 or TRBD2 (5 bases each). Trimming removed 4 bases from V and 1 base from J, with 13 bases in between. The germline CDR1 and CDR2 sequences are SGHRS and YFSETQ. The CDR3 length is 15 residues. The CDR3 here is CASSPGTARTDTQYF. CDR3 nucleotide sequence: TGCGCCAGCAGCCCGGGGACCGCTCGCACAGATACGCAGTATTTT. Complete variable domain (other parts from reference TRBV5-1 and TRBJ2-3): KAGVTQTPRYLIKTRGQQVTLSCSPISGHRSVSWYQQTPGQGLQFLFEYFSETQRNKGNFPGRFSGRQFSNSRSEMNVSTLELGDSALYLCASSPGTARTDTQYFGPGTRLTVL.

This clone appeared a few times. The gene calls are TRBV18 and TRBJ2-5, with TRBD1 matching over 8 bases. With V trimmed by 3 bases and J by 5 bases, 8 bases remained unmatched. This CDR3 spans 15 amino acids. CDR1 is KGHSH, CDR2 LQKENI, per germline. The CDR3 DNA is TGTGCCAGCTCACCTCCGACAGGGGTAACGGAGACCCAGTACTTC. Residues: CASSPPTGVTETQYF.

In this sample, this clone turned up once. The rearrangement uses TRBV13 and TRBJ2-4; 7 nucleotides match TRBD1. J gave up 3 bases and V 1 base, and 6 bases lay outside the gene matches. The CDR3 contains 16 residues. From germline, CDR1 is PRHDT and CDR2 FYEKMQ (reference sequence). CDR3 nucleotides: TGTGCCAGCAGCTTAGAGGGCAGGGGGAGCAAAAACATTCAGTACTTC. Its protein product is CASSLEGRGSKNIQYF. The full variable domain, completed using reference TRBV13 and TRBJ2-4, is AAGVIQSPRHLIKEKRETATLKCYPIPRHDTVYWYQQGPGQDPQFLISFYEKMQSDKGSIPDRFSAQQFSDYHSELNMSSLELGDSALYFCASSLEGRGSKNIQYFGAGTRLSVL.

A single count supports this clone. This chain joins TRBV4-1 and TRBJ2-7; perhaps D is TRBD1 or TRBD2 (7 bases each). The CDR3 contains 15 residues. The germline gives CDR1 MGHRA, CDR2 YSYEKL. V lost 0 bases and J lost 2, with 11 bases in between. The CDR3 DNA reads TGCGCCAGCAGCCAAGACGGGGGGACAGCCTACGAGCAGTACTTC. Its protein product is CASSQDGGTAYEQYF.

The chain uses TRBV15 and TRBJ2-7; D is possibly TRBD1 (5 bases). V shed 1 base and J shed 0 bases, with 16 bases lying between them. The germline V gene has CDR1 LNHNV and CDR2 YYDKDF (reference sequence). The CDR3 covers 17 residues. Here the CDR3 DNA reads TGTGCCACCAGCAGAGGTAACTCAGGGAAAACCTCCTACGAGCAGTACTTC. Translating gives CATSRGNSGKTSYEQYF.

The V and J genes are TRBV27 and TRBJ2-7; D unresolved. CDR1 and CDR2 (germline): MNHEY, SMNVEV (reference sequence). Trimming removed 5 bases at V and 3 bases at J, with 17 bases between. This CDR3 has 15 amino acids. The DNA of the CDR3 is TGTGCCAGCAGTCAAGAACGTAGTCCGTTCTACGAGCAGTACTTC. Protein: CASSQERSPFYEQYF.

This clone was observed a handful of times. This sequence joins TRBV2 and TRBJ1-1; D is unclear. In germline, CDR1 is SNHLY, CDR2 FYNNEI. Trimming removed 3 bases at V and 3 bases at J, with 14 bases between. The CDR3 is 15 amino acids. CDR3 in DNA: TGTGCCAGCAGTGACAGGTTAGAGTTCGACACTGAAGCTTTCTTT. Amino acid sequence: CASSDRLEFDTEAFF.

The chain couples TRBV7-3 to TRBJ2-3; D uncertain. Per the germline V gene, CDR1 is SGHTA and CDR2 is FQGTGA. The CDR3 contains 15 residues. Trimming left V 1 base short and J 4 bases short, with 12 bases between. CDR3 region: CASSLRHSYADTQYF. CDR3 sequence (DNA): TGTGCCAGCAGCTTAAGGCACAGTTATGCAGATACGCAGTATTTT.

The chain joins TRBV18 to TRBJ1-5; D is unclear. This CDR3 has 12 residues. CDR1 is KGHSH and CDR2 is LQKENI in the germline V gene. Trimming removed 3 bases at V and 6 bases at J, with 6 bases between. The CDR3 sequence: CASSPSRQPQHF. CDR3 nucleotides: TGTGCCAGCTCACCGTCTCGTCAGCCCCAGCATTTT.